Given below is one TCR beta chain in context. The repertoire was sequenced with immunoSEQ multiplex PCR; TCRdb's copy has only in-frame clones and lacks some. The table has more than 200,000 clones, 65% to 85% seen once. Germline CDR1 is SGHNT and CDR2 is YYREEE (reference sequence). Trimming cost V 3 bases and J 0 bases, with 9 bases left between them. The CDR3 runs to 14 residues. The data are from a study of blood T cell repertoires in COVID-19. This sequence originates from a man over 45 with active or convalescent COVID-19. V gene TRBV5-4 combines with J gene TRBJ1-1, with D possibly TRBD1 on 5 matching bases. Input material: peripheral blood. The CDR3 protein is CASSSGGMNTEAFF. Here the CDR3 DNA reads TGTGCCAGCAGCTCGGGGGGAATGAACACTGAAGCTTTCTTT. The whole variable domain, filled in from reference TRBV5-4 and TRBJ1-1, reads ETGVTQSPTHLIKTRGQQVTLRCSSQSGHNTVSWYQQALGQGPQFIFQYYREEENGRGNFPPRFSGLQFPNYSSELNVNALELDDSALYLCASSSGGMNTEAFFGQGTRLTVV.